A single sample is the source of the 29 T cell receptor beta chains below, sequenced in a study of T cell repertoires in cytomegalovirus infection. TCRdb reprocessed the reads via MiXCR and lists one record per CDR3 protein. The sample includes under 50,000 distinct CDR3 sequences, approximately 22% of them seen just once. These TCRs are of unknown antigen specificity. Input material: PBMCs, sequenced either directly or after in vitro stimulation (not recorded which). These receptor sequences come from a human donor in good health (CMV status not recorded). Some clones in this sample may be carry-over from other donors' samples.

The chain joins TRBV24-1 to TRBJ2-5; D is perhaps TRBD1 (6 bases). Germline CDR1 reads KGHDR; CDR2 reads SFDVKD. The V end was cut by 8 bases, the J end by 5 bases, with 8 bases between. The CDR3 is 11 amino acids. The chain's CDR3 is CATMRGETQYF. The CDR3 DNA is TGTGCCACCATGAGGGGGGAGACCCAGTACTTC.

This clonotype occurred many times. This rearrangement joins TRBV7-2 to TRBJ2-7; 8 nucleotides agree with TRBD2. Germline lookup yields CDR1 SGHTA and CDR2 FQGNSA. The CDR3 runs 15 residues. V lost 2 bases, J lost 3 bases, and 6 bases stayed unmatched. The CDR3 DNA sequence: TGTGCCAGCAGCTTAAGCGGGGGAGATCTCTACGAGCAGTACTTC. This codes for CASSLSGGDLYEQYF.

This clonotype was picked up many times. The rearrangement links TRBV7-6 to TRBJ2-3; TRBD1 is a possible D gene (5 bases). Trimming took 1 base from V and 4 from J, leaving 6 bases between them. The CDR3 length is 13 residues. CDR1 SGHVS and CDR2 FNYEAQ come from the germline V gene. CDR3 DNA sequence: TGTGCCAGCAGCTTAGAAGGGGCAGATACGCAGTATTTT. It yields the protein CASSLEGADTQYF.

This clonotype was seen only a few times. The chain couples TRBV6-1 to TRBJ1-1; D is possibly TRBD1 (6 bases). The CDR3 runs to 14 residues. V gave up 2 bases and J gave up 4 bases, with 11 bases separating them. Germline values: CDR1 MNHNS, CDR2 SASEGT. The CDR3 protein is CASSERGARTEAFF. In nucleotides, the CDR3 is TGTGCCAGCAGTGAAAGGGGGGCGCGCACTGAAGCTTTCTTT.

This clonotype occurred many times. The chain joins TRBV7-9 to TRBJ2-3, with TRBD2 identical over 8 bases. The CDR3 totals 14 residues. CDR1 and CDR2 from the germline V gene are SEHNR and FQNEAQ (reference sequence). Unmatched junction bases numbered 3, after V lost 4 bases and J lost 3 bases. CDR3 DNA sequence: TGTGCCAGCAGCTGGGTAGCGGGAACAGATACGCAGTATTTT. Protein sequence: CASSWVAGTDTQYF.

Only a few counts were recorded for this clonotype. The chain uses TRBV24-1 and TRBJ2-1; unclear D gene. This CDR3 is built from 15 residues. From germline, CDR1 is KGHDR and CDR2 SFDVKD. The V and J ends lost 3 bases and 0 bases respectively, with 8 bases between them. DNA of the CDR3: TGTGCCACCAGTGATAACTCACCCTCCTACAATGAGCAGTTCTTC. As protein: CATSDNSPSYNEQFF.

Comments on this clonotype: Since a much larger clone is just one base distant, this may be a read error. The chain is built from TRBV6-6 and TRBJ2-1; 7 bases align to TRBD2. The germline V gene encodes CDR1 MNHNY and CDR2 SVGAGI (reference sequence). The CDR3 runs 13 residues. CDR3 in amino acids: CATFGTIGNGQFF. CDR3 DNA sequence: TGTGCCACTTTCGGGACTATTGGCAATGGGCAGTTCTTC.

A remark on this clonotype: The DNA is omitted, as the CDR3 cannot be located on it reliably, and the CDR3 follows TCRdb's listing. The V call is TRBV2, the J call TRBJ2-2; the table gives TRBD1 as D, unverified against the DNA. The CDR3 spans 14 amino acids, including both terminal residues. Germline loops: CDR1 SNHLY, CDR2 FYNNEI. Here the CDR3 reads CASILDINTGELFF.

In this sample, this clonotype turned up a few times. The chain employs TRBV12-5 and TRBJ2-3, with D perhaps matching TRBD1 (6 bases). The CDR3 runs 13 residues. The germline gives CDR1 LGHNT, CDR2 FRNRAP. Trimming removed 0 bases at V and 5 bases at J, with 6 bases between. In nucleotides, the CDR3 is TGTGCTAGTGGTTTGGTACAGGGAGATACGCAGTATTTT. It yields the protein CASGLVQGDTQYF.

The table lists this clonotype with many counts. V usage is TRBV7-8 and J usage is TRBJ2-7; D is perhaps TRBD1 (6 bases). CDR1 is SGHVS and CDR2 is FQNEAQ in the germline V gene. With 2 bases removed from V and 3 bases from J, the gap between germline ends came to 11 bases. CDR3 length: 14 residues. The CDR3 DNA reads TGTGCCAGCAGCTTAAACAGGGTGAGCTACGAGCAGTACTTC. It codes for CASSLNRVSYEQYF.

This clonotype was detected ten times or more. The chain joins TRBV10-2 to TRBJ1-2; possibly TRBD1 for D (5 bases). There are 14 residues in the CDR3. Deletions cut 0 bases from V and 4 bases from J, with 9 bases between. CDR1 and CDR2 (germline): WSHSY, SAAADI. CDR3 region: CASSESRDVYGYTF. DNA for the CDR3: TGCGCCAGCAGTGAGTCGAGGGACGTCTATGGCTACACCTTC.

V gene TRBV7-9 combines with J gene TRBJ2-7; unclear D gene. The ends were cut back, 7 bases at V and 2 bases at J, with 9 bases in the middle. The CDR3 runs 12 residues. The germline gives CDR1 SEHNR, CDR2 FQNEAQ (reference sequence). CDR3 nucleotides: TGTGCCAGCATGGCAGACGCCTACGAGCAGTACTTC. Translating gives CASMADAYEQYF. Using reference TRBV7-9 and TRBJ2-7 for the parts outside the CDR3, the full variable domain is DTGVSQNPRHKITKRGQNVTFRCDPISEHNRLYWYRQTLGQGPEFLTYFQNEAQLEKSRLLSDRFSAERPKGSFSTLEIQRTEQGDSAMYLCASMADAYEQYFGPGTRLTVT.

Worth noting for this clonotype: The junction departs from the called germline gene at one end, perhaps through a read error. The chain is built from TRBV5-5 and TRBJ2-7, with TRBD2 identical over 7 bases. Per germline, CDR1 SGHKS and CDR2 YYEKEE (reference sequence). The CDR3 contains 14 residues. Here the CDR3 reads CASRLSGISYEQCF. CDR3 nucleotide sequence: TGTGCCAGCAGACTGAGCGGGATATCCTACGAGCAGTGCTTC.

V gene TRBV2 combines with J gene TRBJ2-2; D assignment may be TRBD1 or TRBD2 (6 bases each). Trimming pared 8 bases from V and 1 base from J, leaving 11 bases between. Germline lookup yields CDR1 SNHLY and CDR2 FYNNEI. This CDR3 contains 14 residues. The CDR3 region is CASGKGGNTGELFF. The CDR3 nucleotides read TGTGCCAGCGGCAAGGGGGGGAACACCGGGGAGCTGTTTTTT. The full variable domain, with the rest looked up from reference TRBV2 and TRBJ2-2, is EPEVTQTPSHQVTQMGQEVILRCVPISNHLYFYWYRQILGQKVEFLVSFYNNEISEKSEIFDDQFSVERPDGSNFTLKIRSTKLEDSAMYFCASGKGGNTGELFFGEGSRLTVL.

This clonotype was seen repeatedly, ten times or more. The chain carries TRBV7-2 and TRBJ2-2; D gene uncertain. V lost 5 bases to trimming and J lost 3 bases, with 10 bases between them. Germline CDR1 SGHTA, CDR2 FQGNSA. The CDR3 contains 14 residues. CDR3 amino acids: CASSPRSYTGELFF. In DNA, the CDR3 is TGTGCCAGCAGCCCCAGGAGTTACACCGGGGAGCTGTTTTTT. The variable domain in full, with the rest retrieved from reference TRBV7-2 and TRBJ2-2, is GAGVSQSPSNKVTEKGKDVELRCDPISGHTALYWYRQSLGQGLEFLIYFQGNSAPDKSGLPSDRFSAERTGGSVSTLTIQRTQQEDSAVYLCASSPRSYTGELFFGEGSRLTVL.

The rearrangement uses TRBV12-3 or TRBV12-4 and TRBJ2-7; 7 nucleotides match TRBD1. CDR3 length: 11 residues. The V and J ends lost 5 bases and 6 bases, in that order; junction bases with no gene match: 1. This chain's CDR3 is CASSPGGEQYF. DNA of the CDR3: TGTGCCAGCAGTCCAGGGGGCGAGCAGTACTTC.

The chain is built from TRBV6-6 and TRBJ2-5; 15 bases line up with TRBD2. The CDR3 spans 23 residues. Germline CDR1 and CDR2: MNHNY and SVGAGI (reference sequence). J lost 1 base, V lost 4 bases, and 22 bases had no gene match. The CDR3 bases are TGTGCCAGCAGTTCAATCGTCGGACTAGCGGGAGGGCGCCGGACTCGTTCCCAAGAGACCCAGTACTTC. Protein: CASSSIVGLAGGRRTRSQETQYF.

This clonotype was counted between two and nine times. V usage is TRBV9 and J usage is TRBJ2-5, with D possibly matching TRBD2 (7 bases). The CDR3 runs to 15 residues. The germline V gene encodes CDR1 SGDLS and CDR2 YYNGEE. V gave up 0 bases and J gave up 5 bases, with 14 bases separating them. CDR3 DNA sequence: TGTGCCAGCAGCGTAGGGGGGGGCCGGATTGAGACCCAGTACTTC. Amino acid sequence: CASSVGGGRIETQYF.

This CDR3 reads CASRGLIGPSYSTDTQYF. The CDR3 nucleotides read TGTGCCAGCAGGGGACTTATAGGGCCATCCTACAGCACAGATACGCAGTATTTT. The rearrangement joins TRBV2 to TRBJ2-3; weak D call: TRBD2 (6 bases). This CDR3 region has 18 residues. Germline CDR1 reads SNHLY; CDR2 reads FYNNEI. V was clipped by 6 bases and J by 0 bases, with 22 bases between them.

In DNA form, the CDR3 reads TGTGCCAGCAGCGTAGGACAGTTCTCTGGGGCCAACGTCCTGACTTTC. This encodes CASSVGQFSGANVLTF. V and J are TRBV9 and TRBJ2-6, with D perhaps matching TRBD1 (5 bases). Deletions cut 0 bases from V and 0 bases from J, with 7 bases between. The CDR3 covers 16 residues. CDR1 is SGDLS, CDR2 YYNGEE, per germline.

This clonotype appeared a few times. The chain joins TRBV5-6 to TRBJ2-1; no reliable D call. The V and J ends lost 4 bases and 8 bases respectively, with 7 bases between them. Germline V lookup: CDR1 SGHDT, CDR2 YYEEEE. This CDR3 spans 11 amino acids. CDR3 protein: CASSLAYEQFF. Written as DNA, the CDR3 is TGTGCCAGCAGCCTCGCTTATGAGCAGTTCTTC.

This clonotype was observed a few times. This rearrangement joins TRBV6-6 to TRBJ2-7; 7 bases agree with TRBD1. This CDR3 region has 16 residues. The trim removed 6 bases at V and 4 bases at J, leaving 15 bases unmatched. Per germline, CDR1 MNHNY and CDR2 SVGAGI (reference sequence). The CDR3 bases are TGTGCCAGCAGCCCCAAAAGAGGGGGCTCGGAGTACGAGCAGTACTTC. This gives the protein CASSPKRGGSEYEQYF.

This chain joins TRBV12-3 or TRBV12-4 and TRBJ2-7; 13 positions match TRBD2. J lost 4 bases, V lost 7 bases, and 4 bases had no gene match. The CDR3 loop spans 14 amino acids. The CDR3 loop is CASTSTSGRYEQYV. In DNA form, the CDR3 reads TGTGCCAGCACCTCGACTAGCGGGAGGTACGAGCAGTACGTC.

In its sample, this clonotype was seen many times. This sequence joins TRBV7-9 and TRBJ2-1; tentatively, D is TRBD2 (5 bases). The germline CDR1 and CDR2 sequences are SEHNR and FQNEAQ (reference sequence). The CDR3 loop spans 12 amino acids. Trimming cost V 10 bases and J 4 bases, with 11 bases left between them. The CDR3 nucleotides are TGTGCCACGGACTTTCTATACAATGAGCAGTTCTTC. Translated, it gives CATDFLYNEQFF.

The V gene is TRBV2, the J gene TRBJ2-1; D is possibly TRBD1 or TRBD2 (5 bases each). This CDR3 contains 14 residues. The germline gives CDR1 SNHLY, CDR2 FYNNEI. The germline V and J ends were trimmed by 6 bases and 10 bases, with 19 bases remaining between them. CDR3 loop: CASRQPGPSREQFF. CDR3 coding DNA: TGTGCCAGCAGACAACCGGGACCCAGTCGGGAGCAGTTCTTC.

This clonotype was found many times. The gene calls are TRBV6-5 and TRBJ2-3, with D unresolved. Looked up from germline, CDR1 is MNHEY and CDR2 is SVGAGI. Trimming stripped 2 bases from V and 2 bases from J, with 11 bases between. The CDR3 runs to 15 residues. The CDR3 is CASSYTDQYTDTQYF. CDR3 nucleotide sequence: TGTGCCAGCAGTTACACCGACCAGTACACAGATACGCAGTATTTT.

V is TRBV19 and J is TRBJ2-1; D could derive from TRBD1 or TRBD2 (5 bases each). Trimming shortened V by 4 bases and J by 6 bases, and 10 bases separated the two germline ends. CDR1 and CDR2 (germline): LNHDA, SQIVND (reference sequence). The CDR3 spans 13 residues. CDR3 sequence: CASSNRDGNEQFF. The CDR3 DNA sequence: TGTGCCAGTAGTAACCGGGACGGCAATGAGCAGTTCTTC.

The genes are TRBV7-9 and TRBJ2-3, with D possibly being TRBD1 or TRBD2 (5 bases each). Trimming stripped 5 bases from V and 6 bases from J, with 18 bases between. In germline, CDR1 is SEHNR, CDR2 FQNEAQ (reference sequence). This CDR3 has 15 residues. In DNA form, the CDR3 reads TGTGCCAGCAGCCCCACCGGGGCCGCTGGGGATACGCAGTATTTT. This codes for CASSPTGAAGDTQYF.

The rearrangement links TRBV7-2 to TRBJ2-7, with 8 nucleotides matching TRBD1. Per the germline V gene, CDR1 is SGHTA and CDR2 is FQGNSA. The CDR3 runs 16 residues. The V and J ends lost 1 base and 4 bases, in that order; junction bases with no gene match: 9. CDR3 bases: TGTGCCAGCAGCTTAGTGTTGACAGGGGCCAAATACGAGCAGTACTTC. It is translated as CASSLVLTGAKYEQYF.